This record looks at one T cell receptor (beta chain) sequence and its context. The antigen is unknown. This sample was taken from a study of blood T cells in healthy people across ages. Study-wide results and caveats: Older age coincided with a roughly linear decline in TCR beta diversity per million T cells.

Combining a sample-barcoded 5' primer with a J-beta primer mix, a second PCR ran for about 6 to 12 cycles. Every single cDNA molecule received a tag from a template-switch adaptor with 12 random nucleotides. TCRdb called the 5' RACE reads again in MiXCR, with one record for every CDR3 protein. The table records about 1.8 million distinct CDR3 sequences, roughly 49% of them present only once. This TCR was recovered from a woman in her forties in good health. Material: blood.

CDR3 region: CASSPLPSGGGGETQYF. The CDR3 nucleotides read TGTGCCAGCTCACCACTCCCTTCTGGCGGGGGAGGAGAGACCCAGTACTTC. This chain links TRBV18 with TRBJ2-5; 7 bases map to TRBD2. The J segment lost 4 bases and the V segment lost 1 base, leaving 12 bases of the junction unmatched. From germline, CDR1 is KGHSH and CDR2 LQKENI. This CDR3 region has 17 residues.